Listed below are T cell receptor beta chains from one sample, sequenced in a study of T cell responses to AZD1222 COVID-19 vaccine. Measured with immunoSEQ multiplex PCR; TCRdb has only the in-frame clones, and not every one. The top ten clones hold around 2.6% of a sample with over 100,000 clones, about nine tenths of them seen once. The material sequenced was peripheral blood, taken 28 days after the second AZD1222 dose. These receptors were obtained from an adult who received the AZD1222 COVID-19 vaccine. Each CDR3 is given with its conserved first and last residue. Each record gives: J gene, V gene, clone size, D gene, CDR3 protein, CDR3 DNA. The D gene is left open where the match is weak. The size of a clone is reported for some rows only, either as once, few or many, or as a class for expanded clones.

TRBJ2-6 TRBV7-3 once NA CASSSMGVRGANVLTF TGTGCCAGCAGCTCAATGGGGGTGAGAGGGGCCAACGTCCTGACTTTC
TRBJ1-5 TRBV6-4 few TRBD1 CASSTTGGSDQPQHF TGTGCCAGCAGTACTACAGGGGGCAGCGATCAGCCCCAGCATTTT
TRBJ1-4 TRBV7-9 NA NA CASSLNGGLGEKLFF TGTGCCAGCAGCTTAAACGGGGGCTTAGGGGAAAAACTGTTTTTT
TRBJ1-5 TRBV18 few TRBD1 CASSDRDVSQPQHF TGTGCCAGCTCAGACAGGGACGTGAGTCAGCCCCAGCATTTT
TRBJ1-5 TRBV7-2 NA NA CASSFPNQPQHF TGTGCCAGCAGCTTCCCTAATCAGCCCCAGCATTTT
TRBJ1-2 TRBV6-2/TRBV6-3 NA TRBD1 CASSPTGVNSYGNGYTF TGTGCCAGCAGCCCGACAGGGGTGAATTCTTACGGTAATGGCTACACCTTC
TRBJ2-7 TRBV7-9 few NA CASSLGGGSYEQYF TGTGCCAGCAGCTTAGGGGGTGGCTCCTACGAGCAGTACTTC
TRBJ2-1 TRBV12-3/TRBV12-4 NA NA CASSTQTGYEQFF TGTGCCAGCAGTACCCAGACAGGTTATGAGCAGTTCTTC
TRBJ1-6 TRBV6-5 NA NA CASSYQRQAPLHF TGTGCCAGCAGTTACCAGCGGCAGGCACCCCTCCACTTT
TRBJ1-2 TRBV4-2 NA NA CASSQDFPKGRPYGYTF TGTGCCAGCAGCCAAGATTTCCCGAAGGGCAGGCCCTATGGCTACACCTTC
TRBJ1-2 TRBV11-2 NA NA CASSLDEGPLWGYGYTF TGTGCCAGCAGCTTAGATGAAGGTCCGCTTTGGGGGTATGGCTACACCTTC
TRBJ1-4 TRBV19 NA NA CASTPSGSTNEKLFF TGTGCCAGTACCCCCTCCGGATCAACTAATGAAAAACTGTTTTTT
TRBJ2-2 TRBV6-5 NA NA CASSLPLGELFF TGTGCCAGCAGCCTCCCCCTCGGGGAGCTGTTTTTT
TRBJ2-3 TRBV5-1 NA TRBD2 CASSLAASGLLSTDTQYF TGCGCCAGCAGCCTGGCGGCTAGCGGGCTGCTGAGCACAGATACGCAGTATTTT
TRBJ1-5 TRBV10-3 NA NA CAISETSGFRPQHF TGTGCCATCAGTGAGACTTCAGGGTTTAGGCCCCAGCATTTT
TRBJ1-4 TRBV5-6 NA NA CASSLLPTNEKLFF TGTGCCAGCAGCTTGCTTCCAACTAATGAAAAACTGTTTTTT
TRBJ2-3 TRBV28 NA NA CASRPGTMKSTDTQYF TGTGCCAGCAGACCCGGGACGATGAAGAGCACAGATACGCAGTATTTT
TRBJ1-1 TRBV5-1 NA NA CASSQGSVADRAFF TGCGCCAGCAGCCAGGGATCTGTTGCCGATCGAGCTTTCTTT
TRBJ2-7 TRBV12-3/TRBV12-4 NA TRBD1 CASKIRQGYEQYF TGTGCCAGCAAAATCCGACAGGGCTACGAGCAGTACTTC
TRBJ2-1 TRBV11-3 NA NA CASSLWGEQFF TGTGCCAGCAGCTTGTGGGGGGAGCAGTTCTTC
TRBJ1-5 TRBV28 NA NA CASSLGGAASYQPQHF TGTGCCAGCAGTCTAGGAGGCGCGGCTTCGTATCAGCCCCAGCATTTT
TRBJ2-5 TRBV24-1 NA NA CATSAFHRGRGETQYF TGTGCCACCAGTGCTTTTCACAGGGGCCGGGGGGAGACCCAGTACTTC